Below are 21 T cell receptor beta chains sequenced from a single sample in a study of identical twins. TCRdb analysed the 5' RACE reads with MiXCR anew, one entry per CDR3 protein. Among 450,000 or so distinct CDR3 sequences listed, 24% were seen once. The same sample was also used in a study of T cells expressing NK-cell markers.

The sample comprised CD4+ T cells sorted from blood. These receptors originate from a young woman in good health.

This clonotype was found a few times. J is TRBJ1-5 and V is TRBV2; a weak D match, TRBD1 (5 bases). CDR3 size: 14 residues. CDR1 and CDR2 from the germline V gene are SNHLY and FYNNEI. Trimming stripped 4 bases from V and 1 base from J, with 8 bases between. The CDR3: CASSVTASNQPQHF. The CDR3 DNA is TGTGCCAGCAGTGTGACAGCGAGCAATCAGCCCCAGCATTTT.

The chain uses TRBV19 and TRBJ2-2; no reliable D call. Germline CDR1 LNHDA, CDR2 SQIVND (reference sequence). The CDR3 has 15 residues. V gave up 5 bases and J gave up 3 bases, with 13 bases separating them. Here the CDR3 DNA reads TGTGCCAGTAGTCCCCTGGGCAGAGACACCGGGGAGCTGTTTTTT. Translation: CASSPLGRDTGELFF.

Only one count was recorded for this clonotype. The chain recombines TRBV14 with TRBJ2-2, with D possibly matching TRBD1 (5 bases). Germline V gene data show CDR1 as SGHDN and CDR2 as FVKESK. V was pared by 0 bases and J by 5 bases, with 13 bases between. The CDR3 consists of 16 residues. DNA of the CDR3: TGTGCCAGCAGCCAAGACTGGGCAGGGTGGACCGGGGAGCTGTTTTTT. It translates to CASSQDWAGWTGELFF.

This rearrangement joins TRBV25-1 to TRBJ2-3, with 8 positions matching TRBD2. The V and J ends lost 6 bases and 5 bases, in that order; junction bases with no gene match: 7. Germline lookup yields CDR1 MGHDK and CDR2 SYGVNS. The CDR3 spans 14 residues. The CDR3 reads CASSISGGGDTQYF. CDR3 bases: TGTGCCAGCAGCATCAGCGGGGGTGGAGATACGCAGTATTTT.

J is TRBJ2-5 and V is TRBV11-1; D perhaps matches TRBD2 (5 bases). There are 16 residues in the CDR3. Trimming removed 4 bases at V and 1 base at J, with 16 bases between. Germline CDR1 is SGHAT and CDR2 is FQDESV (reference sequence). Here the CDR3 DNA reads TGTGCCAGCAGCTCAGGACTCCAGGTTCTCCAAGAGACCCAGTACTTC. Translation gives CASSSGLQVLQETQYF.

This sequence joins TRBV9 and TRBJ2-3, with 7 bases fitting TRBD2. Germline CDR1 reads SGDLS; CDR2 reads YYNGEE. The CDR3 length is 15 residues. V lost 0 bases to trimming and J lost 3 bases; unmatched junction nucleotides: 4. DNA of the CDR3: TGTGCCAGCAGCGTAGAGGCGGGGGTGACAGATACGCAGTATTTT. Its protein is CASSVEAGVTDTQYF.

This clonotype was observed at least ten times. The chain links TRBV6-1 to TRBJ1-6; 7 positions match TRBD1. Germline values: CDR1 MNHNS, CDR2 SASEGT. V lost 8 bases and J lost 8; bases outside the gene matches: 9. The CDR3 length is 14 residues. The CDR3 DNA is TGTGCCAGCGGCTCACAGGGGAGGGATTCACCCCTCCACTTT. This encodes CASGSQGRDSPLHF.

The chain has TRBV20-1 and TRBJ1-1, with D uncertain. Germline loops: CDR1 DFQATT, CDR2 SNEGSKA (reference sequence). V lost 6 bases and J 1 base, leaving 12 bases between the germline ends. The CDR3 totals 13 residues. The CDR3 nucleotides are TGCAGTGCCAGCTCCCCCACGAACACTGAAGCTTTCTTT. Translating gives CSASSPTNTEAFF.

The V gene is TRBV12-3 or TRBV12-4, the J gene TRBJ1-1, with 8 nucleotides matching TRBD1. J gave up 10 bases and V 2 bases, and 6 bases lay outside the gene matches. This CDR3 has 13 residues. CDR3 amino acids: CASSLPGGLRAFF. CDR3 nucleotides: TGTGCCAGCAGTTTACCAGGGGGCCTTCGAGCTTTCTTT.

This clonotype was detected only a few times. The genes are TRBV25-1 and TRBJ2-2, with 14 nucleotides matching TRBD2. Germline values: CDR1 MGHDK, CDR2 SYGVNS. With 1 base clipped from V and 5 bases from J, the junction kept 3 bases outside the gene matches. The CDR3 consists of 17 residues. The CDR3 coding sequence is TGTGCCAGCAGTGAATTGAGGACTAGCGGGAGGACCGGGGAGCTGTTTTTT. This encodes CASSELRTSGRTGELFF.

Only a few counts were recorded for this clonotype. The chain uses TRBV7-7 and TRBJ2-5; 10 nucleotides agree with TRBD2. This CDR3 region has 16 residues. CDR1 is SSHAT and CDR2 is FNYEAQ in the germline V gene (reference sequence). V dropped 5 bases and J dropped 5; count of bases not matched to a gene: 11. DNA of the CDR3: TGTGCCAGCAGCGGATCGGGAGCGGGAGGGGGGGAGACCCAGTACTTC. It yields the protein CASSGSGAGGGETQYF.

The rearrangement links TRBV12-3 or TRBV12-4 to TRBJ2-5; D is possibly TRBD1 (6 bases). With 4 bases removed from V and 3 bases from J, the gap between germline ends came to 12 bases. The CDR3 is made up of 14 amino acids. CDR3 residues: CASSSGTPKETQYF. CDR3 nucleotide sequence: TGTGCCAGCAGTTCCGGGACACCGAAAGAGACCCAGTACTTC.

The DNA for the CDR3 is TGTGCCAGCAGACTGATAGGGGATACGGATACGCAGTATTTT. It is translated as CASRLIGDTDTQYF. J is TRBJ2-3 and V is TRBV4-2; possible D gene TRBD1, 5 bases. Trimming pared 6 bases from V and 6 bases from J, leaving 16 bases between. Germline V gene lookup returns CDR1 LGHNA and CDR2 YNFKEQ. This CDR3 region has 14 residues.

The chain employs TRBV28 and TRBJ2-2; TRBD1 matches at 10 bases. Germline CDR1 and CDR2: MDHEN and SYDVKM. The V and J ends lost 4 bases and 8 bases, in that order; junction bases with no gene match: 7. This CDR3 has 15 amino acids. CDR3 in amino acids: CASSSRDRGLGELFF. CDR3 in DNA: TGTGCCAGCAGTTCCCGGGACAGGGGATTGGGGGAGCTGTTTTTT.

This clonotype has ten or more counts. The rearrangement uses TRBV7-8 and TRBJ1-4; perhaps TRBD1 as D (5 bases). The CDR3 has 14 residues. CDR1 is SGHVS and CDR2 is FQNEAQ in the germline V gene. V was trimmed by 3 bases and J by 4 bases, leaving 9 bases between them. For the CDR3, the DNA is TGTGCCAGCAGCTTCGACAGCCTTAATGAAAAACTGTTTTTT. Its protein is CASSFDSLNEKLFF.

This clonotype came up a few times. The CDR3 sequence: CASSQDHTDAQETQYF. CDR3 sequence (DNA): TGTGCCAGCAGCCAAGACCATACAGATGCCCAAGAGACCCAGTACTTC. This chain connects TRBV3-1 to TRBJ2-5; D is ambiguous. The CDR3 has 16 amino acids. The V gene's germline CDR1 is LGHDT and CDR2 YNNKEL (reference sequence). V lost 0 bases, J lost 1 base, and 12 bases lay in between.

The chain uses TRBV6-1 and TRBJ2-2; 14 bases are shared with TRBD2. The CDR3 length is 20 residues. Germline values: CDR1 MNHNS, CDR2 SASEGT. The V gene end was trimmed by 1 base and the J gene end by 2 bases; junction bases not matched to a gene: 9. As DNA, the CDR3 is TGTGCCAGCAGTGAAGGGGGTATTGGACTAGCGGGAGGAAACACCGGGGAGCTGTTTTTT. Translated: CASSEGGIGLAGGNTGELFF.

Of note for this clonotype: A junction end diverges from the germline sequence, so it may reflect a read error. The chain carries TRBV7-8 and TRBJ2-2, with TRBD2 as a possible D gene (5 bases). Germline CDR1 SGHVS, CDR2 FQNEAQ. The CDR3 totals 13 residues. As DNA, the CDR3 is TGTGCCAGCGGCCGCGGGCACACCTGGGAGCTGTTTTTT. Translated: CASGRGHTWELFF.

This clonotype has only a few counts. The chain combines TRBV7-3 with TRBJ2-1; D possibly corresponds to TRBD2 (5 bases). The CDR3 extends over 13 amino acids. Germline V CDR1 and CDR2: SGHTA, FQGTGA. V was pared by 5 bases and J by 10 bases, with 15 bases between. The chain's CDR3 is CASSLYGGAEQFF. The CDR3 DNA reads TGTGCCAGCAGCCTTTACGGAGGCGCCGAGCAGTTCTTC. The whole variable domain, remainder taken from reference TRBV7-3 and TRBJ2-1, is GAGVSQTPSNKVTEKGKYVELRCDPISGHTALYWYRQSLGQGPEFLIYFQGTGAADDSGLPNDRFFAVRPEGSVSTLKIQRTERGDSAVYLCASSLYGGAEQFFGPGTRLTVL.

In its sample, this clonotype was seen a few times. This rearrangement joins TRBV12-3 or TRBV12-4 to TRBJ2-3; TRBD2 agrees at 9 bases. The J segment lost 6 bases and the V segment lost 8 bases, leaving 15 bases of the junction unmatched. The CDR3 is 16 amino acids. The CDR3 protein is CASAFLAGGPADTQYF. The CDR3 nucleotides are TGTGCCAGCGCTTTCCTGGCGGGAGGGCCAGCGGATACGCAGTATTTT.

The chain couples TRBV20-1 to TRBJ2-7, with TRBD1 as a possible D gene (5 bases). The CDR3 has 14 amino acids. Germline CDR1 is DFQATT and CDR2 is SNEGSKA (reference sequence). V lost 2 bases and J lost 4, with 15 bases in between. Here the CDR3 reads CSARSRTTEYEQYF. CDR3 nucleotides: TGCAGTGCTAGATCTAGAACGACAGAGTACGAGCAGTACTTC.